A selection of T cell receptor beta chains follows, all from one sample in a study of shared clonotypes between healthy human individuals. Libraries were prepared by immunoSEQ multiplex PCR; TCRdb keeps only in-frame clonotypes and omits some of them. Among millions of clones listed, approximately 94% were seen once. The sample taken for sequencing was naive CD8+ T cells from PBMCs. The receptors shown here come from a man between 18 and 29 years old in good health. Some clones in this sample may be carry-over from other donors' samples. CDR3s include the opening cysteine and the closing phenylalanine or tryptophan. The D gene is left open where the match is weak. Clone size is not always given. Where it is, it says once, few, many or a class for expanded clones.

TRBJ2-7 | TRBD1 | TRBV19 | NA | CASSSHRDRAYEQYF | TGTGCCAGTAGTTCGCACCGGGACAGGGCCTACGAGCAGTACTTC
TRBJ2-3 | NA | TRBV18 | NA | CASSATGGTDTQYF | TGTGCCAGCTCAGCGACAGGAGGCACAGATACGCAGTATTTT
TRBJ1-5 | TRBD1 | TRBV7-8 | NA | CASSLIPGTAHQPQHF | TGTGCCAGCAGCTTAATACCCGGGACAGCACATCAGCCCCAGCATTTT
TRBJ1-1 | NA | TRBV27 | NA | CASSPFAQLNTEAFF | TGTGCCAGCAGCCCATTTGCGCAGTTGAACACTGAAGCTTTCTTT
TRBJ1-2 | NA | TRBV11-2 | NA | CASSLRAGGGYTF | TGTGCCAGCAGCTTAAGGGCAGGCGGTGGCTACACCTTC
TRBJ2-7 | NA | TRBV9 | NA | CASSPGTHSYEQYF | TGTGCCAGCAGCCCCGGGACTCACTCCTACGAGCAGTACTTC
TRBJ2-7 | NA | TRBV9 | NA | CASSVRGSDDEQYF | TGTGCCAGCAGCGTAAGGGGTAGTGACGACGAGCAGTACTTC
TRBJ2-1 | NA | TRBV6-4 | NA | CASSDSGGPQFF | TGTGCCAGCAGTGACTCAGGGGGACCGCAGTTCTTC
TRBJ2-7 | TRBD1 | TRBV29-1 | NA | CSVEGTGTESYEQYF | TGCAGCGTTGAGGGGACCGGGACAGAATCCTACGAGCAGTACTTC
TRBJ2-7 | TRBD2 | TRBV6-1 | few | CASSEGLAGTYEQYF | TGTGCCAGCAGTGAAGGACTAGCGGGGACCTACGAGCAGTACTTC
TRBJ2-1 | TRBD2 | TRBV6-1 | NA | CASSAGLAGVVNEQFF | TGTGCCAGCAGTGCGGGACTAGCGGGAGTTGTTAATGAGCAGTTCTTC
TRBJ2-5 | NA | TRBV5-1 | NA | CASSRDWDNQETQYF | TGCGCCAGCAGCCGGGACTGGGACAACCAAGAGACCCAGTACTTC
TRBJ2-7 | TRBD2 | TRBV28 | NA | CASQISGTTYEQYF | TGTGCGAGTCAAATTAGCGGGACGACCTACGAGCAGTACTTC
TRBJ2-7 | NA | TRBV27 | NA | CASAEGLRYEQYF | TGTGCCAGCGCCGAGGGCCTGAGGTACGAGCAGTACTTC
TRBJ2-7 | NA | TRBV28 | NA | CASSATYEQYF | TGTGCCAGCAGTGCTACCTACGAGCAGTACTTC
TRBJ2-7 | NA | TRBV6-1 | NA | CASSGLGQSYEQYF | TGTGCCAGCAGTGGACTCGGACAGTCCTACGAGCAGTACTTC
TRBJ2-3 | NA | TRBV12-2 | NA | CASRLLVDRASDTQYF | TGTGCAAGTCGCTTACTAGTGGACAGGGCCTCAGATACGCAGTATTTT
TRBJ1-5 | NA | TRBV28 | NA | CASSPGGVGGQPQHF | TGTGCCAGCAGCCCGGGGGGGGTCGGCGGTCAGCCCCAGCATTTT
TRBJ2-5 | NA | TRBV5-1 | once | CASSLGREKLGETQYF | TGCGCCAGCAGCTTGGGCAGGGAAAAACTGGGAGAGACCCAGTACTTC
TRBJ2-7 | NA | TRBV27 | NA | CASRDPRSYEQYF | TGTGCCAGCAGAGATCCACGCTCCTACGAGCAGTACTTC
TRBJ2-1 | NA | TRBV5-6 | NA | CASSLGGLSSSYNEQFF | TGTGCCAGCAGCTTGGGAGGACTGTCGAGCTCCTACAATGAGCAGTTCTTC
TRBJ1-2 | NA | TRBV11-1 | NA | CASSRERANYGYTF | TGTGCCAGCAGCAGGGAGAGAGCTAACTATGGCTACACCTTC
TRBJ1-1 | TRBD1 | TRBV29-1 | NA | CSAATGGGTEAFF | TGCAGCGCCGCAACAGGGGGAGGCACTGAAGCTTTCTTT
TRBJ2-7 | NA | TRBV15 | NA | CATSRVVGGGGEQYF | TGTGCCACCAGCAGAGTAGTAGGAGGGGGTGGCGAGCAGTACTTC
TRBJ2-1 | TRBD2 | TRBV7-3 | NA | CASSLTAGLAGASSYNEQFF | TGTGCCAGCAGCCTGACTGCAGGACTAGCGGGGGCCAGCTCCTACAATGAGCAGTTCTTC
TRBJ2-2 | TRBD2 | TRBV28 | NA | CASSLELAGVPVGELFF | TGTGCCAGCAGTTTAGAACTAGCGGGGGTCCCGGTCGGGGAGCTGTTTTTT
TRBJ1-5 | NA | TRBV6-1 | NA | CASSPHSSNQPQHF | TGTGCCAGCAGCCCCCACAGTTCCAATCAGCCCCAGCATTTT
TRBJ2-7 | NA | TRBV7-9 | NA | CASSSRGEQYF | TGTGCCAGCAGCTCCCGGGGCGAGCAGTACTTC
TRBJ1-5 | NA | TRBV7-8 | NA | CASSVEPSNQPQHF | TGTGCCAGCAGCGTCGAACCTAGCAATCAGCCCCAGCATTTT
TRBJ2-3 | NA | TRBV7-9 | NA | CASRRGGQGITDTQYF | TGTGCCAGCCGACGAGGGGGGCAGGGGATCACAGATACGCAGTATTTT
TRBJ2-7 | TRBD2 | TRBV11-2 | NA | CASSLRGGSYEQYF | TGTGCCAGCAGCTTACGAGGCGGGAGCTACGAGCAGTACTTC
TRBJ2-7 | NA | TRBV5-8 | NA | CASIPNPHEQYF | TGTGCCAGCATCCCTAACCCCCACGAGCAGTACTTC
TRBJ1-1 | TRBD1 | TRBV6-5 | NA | CASRQGLQGYEAFF | TGTGCCAGCAGGCAAGGGTTACAGGGGTATGAAGCTTTCTTT
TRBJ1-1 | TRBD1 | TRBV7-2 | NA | CASSTQQGEAGEAFF | TGTGCCAGCAGCACTCAACAGGGGGAAGCGGGTGAAGCTTTCTTT
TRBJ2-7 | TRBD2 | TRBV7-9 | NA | CASSSELAGGPSRREQYF | TGTGCCAGCAGCTCTGAACTAGCGGGAGGGCCCTCCCGGAGAGAGCAGTACTTC
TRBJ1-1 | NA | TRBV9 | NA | CASSNPGGGNTEAFF | TGTGCCAGCAGCAACCCCGGTGGGGGGAACACTGAAGCTTTCTTT
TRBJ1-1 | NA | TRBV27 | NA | CASSLQGILNTEAFF | TGTGCCAGCAGTTTACAGGGGATCTTGAACACTGAAGCTTTCTTT
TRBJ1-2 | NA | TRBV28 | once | CASSRRGGAPGYTF | TGTGCCAGCAGCCGGAGGGGGGGGGCGCCTGGCTACACCTTC
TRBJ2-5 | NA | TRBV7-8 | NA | CASSLRGIPPKETQYF | TGTGCCAGCAGCTTAAGAGGGATCCCCCCAAAAGAGACCCAGTACTTC
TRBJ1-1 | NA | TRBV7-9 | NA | CASSFDSMNTEAFF | TGTGCCAGCAGCTTTGACAGTATGAACACTGAAGCTTTCTTT
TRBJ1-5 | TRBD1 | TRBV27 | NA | CASSFRDRHQPQHF | TGTGCCAGCAGTTTTAGGGACAGGCATCAGCCCCAGCATTTT
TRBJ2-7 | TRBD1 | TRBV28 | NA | CASSLRTGVKRSYEQYF | TGTGCCAGCAGTTTAAGGACAGGGGTTAAGAGATCCTACGAGCAGTACTTC